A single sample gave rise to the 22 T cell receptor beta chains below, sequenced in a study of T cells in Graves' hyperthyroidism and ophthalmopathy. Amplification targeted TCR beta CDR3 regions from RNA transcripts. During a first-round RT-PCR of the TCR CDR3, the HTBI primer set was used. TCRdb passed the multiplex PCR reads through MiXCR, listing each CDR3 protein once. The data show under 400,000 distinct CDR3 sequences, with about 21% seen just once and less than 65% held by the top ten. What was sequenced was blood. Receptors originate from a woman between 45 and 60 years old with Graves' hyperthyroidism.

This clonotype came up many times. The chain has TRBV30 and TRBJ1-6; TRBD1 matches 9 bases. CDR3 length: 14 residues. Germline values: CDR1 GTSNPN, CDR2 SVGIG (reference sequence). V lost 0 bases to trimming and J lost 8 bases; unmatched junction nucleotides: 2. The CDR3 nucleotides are TGTGCCTGGAGTGTACGACAGGGGGATTCACCCCTCCACTTT. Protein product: CAWSVRQGDSPLHF.

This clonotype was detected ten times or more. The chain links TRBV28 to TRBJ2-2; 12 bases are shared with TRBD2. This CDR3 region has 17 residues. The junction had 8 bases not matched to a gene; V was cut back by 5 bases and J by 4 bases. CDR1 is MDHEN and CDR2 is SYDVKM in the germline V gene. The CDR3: CASSLLTSGRFTGELFF. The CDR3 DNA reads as TGTGCCAGCAGTCTCTTGACTAGCGGGAGATTCACCGGGGAGCTGTTTTTT.

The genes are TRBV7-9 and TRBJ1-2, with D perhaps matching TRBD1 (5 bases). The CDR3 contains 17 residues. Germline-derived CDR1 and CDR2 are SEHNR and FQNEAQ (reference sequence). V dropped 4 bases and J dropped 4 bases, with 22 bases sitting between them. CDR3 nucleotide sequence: TGTGCCAGCAGCTCTACTTGGGGCTCGACTTCCCTCTATGGCTACACCTTC. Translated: CASSSTWGSTSLYGYTF.

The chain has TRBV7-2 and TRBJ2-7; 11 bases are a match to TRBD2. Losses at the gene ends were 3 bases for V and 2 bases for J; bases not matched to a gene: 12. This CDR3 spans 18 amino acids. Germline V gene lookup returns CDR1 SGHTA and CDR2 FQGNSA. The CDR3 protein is CASSLATSGSFVTYEQYF. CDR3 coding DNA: TGTGCCAGCAGCTTGGCAACTAGCGGGAGTTTTGTCACCTACGAGCAGTACTTC.

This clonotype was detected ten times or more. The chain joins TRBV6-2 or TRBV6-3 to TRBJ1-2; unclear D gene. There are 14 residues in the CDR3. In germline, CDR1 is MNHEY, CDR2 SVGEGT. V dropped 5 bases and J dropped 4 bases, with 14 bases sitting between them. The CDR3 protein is CASSPTGRLYGYTF. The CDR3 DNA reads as TGTGCCAGCAGTCCGACCGGCAGGCTCTATGGCTACACCTTC.

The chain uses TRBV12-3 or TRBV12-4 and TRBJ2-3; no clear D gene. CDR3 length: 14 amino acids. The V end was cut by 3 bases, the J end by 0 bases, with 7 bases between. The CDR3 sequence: CASSFSSSTDTQYF. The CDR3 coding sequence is TGTGCCAGCAGTTTTTCCTCTAGCACAGATACGCAGTATTTT.

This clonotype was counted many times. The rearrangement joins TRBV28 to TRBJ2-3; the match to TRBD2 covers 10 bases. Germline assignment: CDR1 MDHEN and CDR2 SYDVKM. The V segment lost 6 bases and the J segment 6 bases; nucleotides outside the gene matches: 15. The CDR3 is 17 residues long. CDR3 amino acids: CASSSRLAGPKMDTQYF. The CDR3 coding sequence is TGTGCCAGCAGCTCAAGACTAGCGGGCCCGAAAATGGATACGCAGTATTTT.

CDR3 nucleotides: TGCGCCAGCAGCCGGACAGGGGGCGCTTTCTTCCAGAATGAAAAACTGTTTTTT. Amino acid sequence: CASSRTGGAFFQNEKLFF. The chain uses TRBV5-1 and TRBJ1-4, with TRBD1 identical over 11 bases. The junction had 13 bases not matched to a gene; V was cut back by 4 bases and J by 5 bases. From germline, CDR1 is SGHRS and CDR2 YFSETQ. The CDR3 loop spans 18 amino acids.

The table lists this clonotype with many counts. CDR3 in amino acids: CSASDRVYEQYF. In nucleotides, the CDR3 is TGCAGTGCTAGTGACAGGGTCTACGAGCAGTACTTC. V gene TRBV20-1 combines with J gene TRBJ2-7, with 7 bases identical to TRBD1. V was clipped by 3 bases and J by 3 bases; unmatched bases: 2. The length of the CDR3 is 12 residues. CDR1 and CDR2 (germline): DFQATT, SNEGSKA (reference sequence).

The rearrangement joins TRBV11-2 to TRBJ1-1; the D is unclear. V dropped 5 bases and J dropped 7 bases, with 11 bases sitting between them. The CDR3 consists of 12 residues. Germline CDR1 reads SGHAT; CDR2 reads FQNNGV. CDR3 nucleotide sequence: TGTGCCAGCAGCGTTCACAGTTTTGAAGCTTTCTTT. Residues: CASSVHSFEAFF.

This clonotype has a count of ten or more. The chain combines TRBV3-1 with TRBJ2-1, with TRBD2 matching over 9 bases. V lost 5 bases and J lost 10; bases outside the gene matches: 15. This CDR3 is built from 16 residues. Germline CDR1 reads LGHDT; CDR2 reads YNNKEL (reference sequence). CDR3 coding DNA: TGTGCCAGCAGCGCAACCGGCGGGAGGGTAGATGGAGAGCAGTTCTTC. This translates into CASSATGGRVDGEQFF.

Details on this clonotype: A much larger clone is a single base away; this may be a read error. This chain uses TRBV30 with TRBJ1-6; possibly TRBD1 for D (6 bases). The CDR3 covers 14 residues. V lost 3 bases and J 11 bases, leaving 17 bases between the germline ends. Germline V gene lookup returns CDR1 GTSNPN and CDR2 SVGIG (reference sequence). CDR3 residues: CAWSDRHRVPPLHF. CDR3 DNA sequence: TGTGCCTGGAGCGACCGGCACAGGGTCCCACCCCTCCACTTT.

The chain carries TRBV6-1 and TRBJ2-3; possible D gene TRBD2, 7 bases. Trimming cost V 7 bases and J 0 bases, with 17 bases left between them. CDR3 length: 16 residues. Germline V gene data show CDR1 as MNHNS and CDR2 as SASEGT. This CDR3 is CASKKRGGSSTDTQYF. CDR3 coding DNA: TGTGCCAGCAAAAAGAGGGGGGGGTCTAGCACAGATACGCAGTATTTT.

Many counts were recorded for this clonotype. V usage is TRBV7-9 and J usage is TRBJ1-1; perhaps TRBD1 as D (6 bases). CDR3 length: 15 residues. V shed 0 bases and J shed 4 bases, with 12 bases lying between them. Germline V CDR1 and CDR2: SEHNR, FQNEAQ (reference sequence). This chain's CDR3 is CASSLAAGAVTEAFF. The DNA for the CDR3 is TGTGCCAGCAGCTTAGCGGCAGGGGCTGTCACTGAAGCTTTCTTT.

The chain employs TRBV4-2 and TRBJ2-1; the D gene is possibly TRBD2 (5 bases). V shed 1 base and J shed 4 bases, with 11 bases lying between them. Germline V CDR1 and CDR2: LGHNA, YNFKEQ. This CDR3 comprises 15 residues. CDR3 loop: CASSQGVAHYNEQFF. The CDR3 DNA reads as TGTGCCAGCAGCCAAGGAGTAGCGCATTACAATGAGCAGTTCTTC.

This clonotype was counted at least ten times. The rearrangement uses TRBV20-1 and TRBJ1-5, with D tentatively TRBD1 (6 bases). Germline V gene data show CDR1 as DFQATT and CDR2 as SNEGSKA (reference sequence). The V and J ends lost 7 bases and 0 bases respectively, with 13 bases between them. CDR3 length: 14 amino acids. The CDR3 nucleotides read TGCAGTGTTCAAGGGACATTTAGCAATCAGCCCCAGCATTTT. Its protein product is CSVQGTFSNQPQHF.

The chain's CDR3 is CASSLRGWGGDDQPQHF. CDR3 nucleotide sequence: TGTGCCAGCAGTTTAAGGGGGTGGGGGGGAGATGATCAGCCCCAGCATTTT. The chain recombines TRBV28 with TRBJ1-5, with D possibly TRBD1 on 6 matching bases. The CDR3 consists of 17 residues. Trimming removed 2 bases from V and 5 bases from J, with 19 bases in between. Per the germline V gene, CDR1 is MDHEN and CDR2 is SYDVKM.

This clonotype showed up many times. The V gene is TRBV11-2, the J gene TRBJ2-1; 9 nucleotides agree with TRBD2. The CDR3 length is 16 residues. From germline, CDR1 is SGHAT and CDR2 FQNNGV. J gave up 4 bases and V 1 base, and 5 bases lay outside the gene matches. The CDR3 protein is CASSLARTSVYNEQFF. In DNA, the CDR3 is TGTGCCAGCAGCTTAGCCCGGACTAGCGTTTACAATGAGCAGTTCTTC.

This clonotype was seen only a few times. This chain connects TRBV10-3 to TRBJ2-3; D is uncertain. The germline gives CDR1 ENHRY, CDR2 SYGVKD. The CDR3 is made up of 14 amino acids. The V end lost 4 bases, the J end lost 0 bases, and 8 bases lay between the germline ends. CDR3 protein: CAISGTHSTDTQYF. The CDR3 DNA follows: TGTGCCATCAGTGGGACGCATAGCACAGATACGCAGTATTTT.

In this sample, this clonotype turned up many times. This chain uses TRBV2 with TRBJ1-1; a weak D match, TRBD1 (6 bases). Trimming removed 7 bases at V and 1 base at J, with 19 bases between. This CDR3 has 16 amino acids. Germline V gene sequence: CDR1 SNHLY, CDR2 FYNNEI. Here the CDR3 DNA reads TGTGCCAGCATACGCGAACAGGGTTGGGCGAACACTGAAGCTTTCTTT. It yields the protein CASIREQGWANTEAFF. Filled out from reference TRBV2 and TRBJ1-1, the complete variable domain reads EPEVTQTPSHQVTQMGQEVILRCVPISNHLYFYWYRQILGQKVEFLVSFYNNEISEKSEIFDDQFSVERPDGSNFTLKIRSTKLEDSAMYFCASIREQGWANTEAFFGQGTRLTVV.

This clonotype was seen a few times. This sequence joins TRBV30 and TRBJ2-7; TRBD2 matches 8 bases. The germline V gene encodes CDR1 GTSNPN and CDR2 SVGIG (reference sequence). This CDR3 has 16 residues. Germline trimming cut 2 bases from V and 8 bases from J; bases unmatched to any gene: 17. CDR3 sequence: CAWSPLAAGGSVKQYF. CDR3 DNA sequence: TGTGCCTGGAGTCCCCTCGCGGCGGGGGGCTCAGTCAAGCAGTACTTC.

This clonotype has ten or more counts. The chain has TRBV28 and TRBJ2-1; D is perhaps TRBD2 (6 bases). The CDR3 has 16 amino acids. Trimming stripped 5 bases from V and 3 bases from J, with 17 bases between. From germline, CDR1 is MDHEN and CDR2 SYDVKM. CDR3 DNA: TGTGCCAGCAGTCCCCGGGGGAGTACTAACTACAATGAGCAGTTCTTC. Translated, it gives CASSPRGSTNYNEQFF.